The sequence of this TCR beta chain was determined in a study of T cell changes during pregnancy in multiple sclerosis. Sequenced by immunoSEQ multiplex PCR; TCRdb stores in-frame clones only, minus some. The sample yields 35,000 or so clones, about 88% seen once. This receptor was identified in a female donor with multiple sclerosis, enrolled in a pregnancy study. The material was CD4+ T cells from peripheral blood mononuclear cells, obtained before pregnancy.

CDR3 sequence (DNA): TGTGCCAGCAGTGAACTAGCGGGAGCCTACAATGAGCAGTTCTTC. This encodes CASSELAGAYNEQFF. This chain connects TRBV6-4 to TRBJ2-1, with 11 positions matching TRBD2. The V segment lost 3 bases and the J segment 2 bases; nucleotides outside the gene matches: 0. Germline lookup yields CDR1 MRHNA and CDR2 SNTAGT. This CDR3 is built from 15 residues.